Each of the 6 T cell receptor beta chains below was sequenced from the same sample in a study of radiation and T cells in renal cell carcinoma. Time point noted: blood 4 weeks post-SBRT, at nephrectomy. Treatment described: 15 Gy SBRT to primary tumor, nephrectomy 4 weeks later. Produced via immunoSEQ multiplex PCR; TCRdb's table is partial and in-frame only. Among about 90,000 clones listed, 65% to 90% were seen once. The source was blood, collected from a patient whose treatment included radiotherapy and nephrectomy. These receptors were obtained from a man in his fifties or sixties with renal cell carcinoma.

The CDR3 DNA is TGTGCCAGCAGTTCCTTAGCGGGAGGGCAAGAGACCCAGTACTTC. Translating gives CASSSLAGGQETQYF. V is TRBV27 and J is TRBJ2-5, with TRBD2 matching 11 bases. Per the germline V gene, CDR1 is MNHEY and CDR2 is SMNVEV (reference sequence). The CDR3 has 15 amino acids. The junction had 3 bases not matched to a gene; V was cut back by 4 bases and J by 2 bases.

The CDR3 DNA follows: TGTGCCAGCAGTCCGGACAGGGGACGGCAGCCCCAGCATTTT. Its translation: CASSPDRGRQPQHF. The chain has TRBV27 and TRBJ1-5; 9 bases fit TRBD1. This CDR3 region has 14 residues. After removal of 5 bases from V and 7 bases from J, the junction contained 6 bases not matched to a gene. CDR1 and CDR2 (germline): MNHEY, SMNVEV (reference sequence).

This clone was observed a handful of times. V gene TRBV7-2 combines with J gene TRBJ2-3, with 12 nucleotides matching TRBD2. CDR3 size: 15 residues. V was clipped by 0 bases and J by 8 bases; unmatched bases: 3. Germline CDR1 is SGHTA and CDR2 is FQGNSA. In DNA, the CDR3 is TGTGCCAGCAGCTTAGCCCTAGCGGGAGGGGGTACGCAGTATTTT. This translates into CASSLALAGGGTQYF.

The V and J genes are TRBV15 and TRBJ2-5; 7 nucleotides agree with TRBD2. The J segment lost 2 bases and the V segment lost 5 bases, leaving 8 bases of the junction unmatched. From germline, CDR1 is LNHNV and CDR2 YYDKDF (reference sequence). This CDR3 has 15 residues. The CDR3 coding sequence is TGTGCCACCAGCGAGAGACTGCGGGGGCAAGAGACCCAGTACTTC. This sequence encodes CATSERLRGQETQYF.

The chain employs TRBV19 and TRBJ2-6, with unresolved D. Trimming removed 4 bases at V and 2 bases at J, with 6 bases between. The CDR3 is 14 residues long. Germline values: CDR1 LNHDA, CDR2 SQIVND (reference sequence). Written as DNA, the CDR3 is TGTGCCAGTAGTAGTGGGACTGGGGCCAACGTCCTGACTTTC. Translating it yields CASSSGTGANVLTF.

CDR3 DNA sequence: TGTGCCAGTAGTATTCCCGGACTAGCGGGAACCCAGTACTTC. Its protein is CASSIPGLAGTQYF. The chain employs TRBV19 and TRBJ2-5; TRBD2 aligns across 12 bases. CDR3 length: 14 residues. From germline, CDR1 is LNHDA and CDR2 SQIVND (reference sequence). The junction had 4 bases not matched to a gene; V was cut back by 3 bases and J by 8 bases.